One and the same sample provided the 8 T cell receptor beta chains below, sequenced in a study of T cell responses to AZD1222 COVID-19 vaccine. Clones were read by immunoSEQ multiplex PCR, and TCRdb kept only the in-frame ones, dropping some. The sample holds 150,000 or so clones, about nine tenths seen once. The sequencing here drew on peripheral blood, taken after recovery from COVID-19. The receptors derive from an adult who had recovered from COVID-19.

The chain links TRBV5-1 to TRBJ1-1, with TRBD1 identical over 9 bases. Per the germline V gene, CDR1 is SGHRS and CDR2 is YFSETQ. J lost 6 bases, V lost 5 bases, and 8 bases had no gene match. CDR3 length: 14 residues. The CDR3 bases are TGCGCCAGCAGTTGGGACAGGGCTAGGGCTGAAGCTTTCTTT. Amino acids: CASSWDRARAEAFF.

The rearrangement links TRBV15 to TRBJ1-5, with TRBD1 identical over 9 bases. Trimming cost V 8 bases and J 3 bases; bases outside gene matches: 5. CDR1 LNHNV and CDR2 YYDKDF come from the germline V gene (reference sequence). This CDR3 spans 14 amino acids. CDR3 sequence (DNA): TGTGCCACCGCCGGACAGGGGTCCAATCAGCCCCAGCATTTT. It encodes CATAGQGSNQPQHF.

This rearrangement joins TRBV6-2 or TRBV6-3 to TRBJ2-7; 8 nucleotides align to TRBD1. The CDR3 totals 17 residues. Germline V gives CDR1 MNHEY, CDR2 SVGEGT. With 0 bases clipped from V and 4 bases from J, the junction kept 11 bases outside the gene matches. CDR3 sequence: CASSYSRLNRGRYEQYF. CDR3 nucleotide sequence: TGTGCCAGCAGTTACTCGAGATTAAACAGGGGGAGATACGAGCAGTACTTC.

The V and J genes are TRBV3-1 (or the pseudogene TRBV3-2) and TRBJ1-4; no clear D gene. Germline CDR1 reads LGHDT; CDR2 reads YNNKEL (reference sequence). CDR3 size: 14 residues. Trimming took off 1 base at V and 8 bases at J, with 11 bases between the two ends. For the CDR3, the DNA is TGTGCCAGCAGCCAAGGTCGGACCGGGGAAAAACTGTTTTTT. This translates into CASSQGRTGEKLFF.

The genes are TRBV19 and TRBJ1-1; 9 positions match TRBD1. Losses at the gene ends were 5 bases for V and 4 bases for J; bases not matched to a gene: 14. Germline assignment: CDR1 LNHDA and CDR2 SQIVND (reference sequence). CDR3 size: 17 residues. The CDR3 spells CASSLSNRGLLSTEAFF. CDR3 bases: TGTGCCAGTAGTCTCTCCAACAGGGGGCTTTTGAGCACTGAAGCTTTCTTT.

V and J are TRBV5-1 and TRBJ1-1; D possibly corresponds to TRBD1 (5 bases). Germline CDR1 reads SGHRS; CDR2 reads YFSETQ. The CDR3 loop spans 16 amino acids. V was cut by 4 bases and J by 7 bases, with 23 bases left in between. CDR3 in amino acids: CASSPPSPGGFDEAFF. DNA of the CDR3: TGCGCCAGCAGCCCGCCCAGCCCGGGGGGGTTCGATGAAGCTTTCTTT.

The chain links TRBV4-2 to TRBJ2-7; either TRBD1 or TRBD2 may supply D (6 bases each). CDR3 size: 16 residues. CDR1 and CDR2 from the germline V gene are LGHNA and YNFKEQ. The ends were cut back, 0 bases at V and 2 bases at J, with 14 bases in the middle. The CDR3 nucleotides read TGTGCCAGCAGCCAAGATGTTGGGGGGCTCCCCTACGAGCAGTACTTC. The encoded protein is CASSQDVGGLPYEQYF.

The gene calls are TRBV6-2 or TRBV6-3 and TRBJ2-3; D tentatively fits TRBD1 or TRBD2 (5 bases each). V was trimmed by 5 bases and J by 0 bases, leaving 12 bases between them. The CDR3 has 15 residues. Per the germline V gene, CDR1 is MNHEY and CDR2 is SVGEGT. In DNA form, the CDR3 reads TGTGCCAGCAGTAAAACAGGACTTAGCACAGATACGCAGTATTTT. The encoded protein is CASSKTGLSTDTQYF.